This is a list of T cell receptor beta chains from one sample in a study of technical replicates of blood from several donors. The method was immunoSEQ multiplex PCR; TCRdb's version includes in-frame clones alone and lacks a portion of them. The sample holds some 93,000 clones, nearly 97% seen once. The sample comprised T cells isolated from PBMCs. Receptors originate from a human donor in good health. CDR3s include the opening cysteine and the closing phenylalanine or tryptophan. Fields, in order: CDR3 protein, V gene, CDR3 length.

CAISLGLHNEQFF,TRBV10-3,13
CASSQDAFLAGPDTQYF,TRBV4-2,17
CASSTGHYGYTF,TRBV7-9,12
CASSLGGQDLKYEQYF,TRBV7-9,16
CASIRRTYTEAFF,TRBV5-8,13
CASSLALSGRGTGELFF,TRBV5-6,17
CAISESKRSYSNQPQHF,TRBV10-3,17
CASIRRLAGESQETQYF,TRBV2,17
CASSLQGRETQYF,TRBV27,13
CASSEQGPNSAQHF,TRBV2,14
CASSLVIIGRDTEAFF,TRBV18,16
CASSESILDGGTEAFF,TRBV25-1,16
CASTQGTANTEAFF,TRBV7-9,14
CASSGTGTEYEQYF,TRBV4-2,14
CASTVGPGGPTNEKLFF,TRBV9,17
CSVRQGALDTQYF,TRBV29-1,13
CASSDLGALVYGYTF,TRBV2,15
CASSRHRLAAGPVNEQFF,TRBV19,18
CASMALPAVVLTEAFF,TRBV19,16
CASSVYPPHERGKEDEQFF,TRBV9,19
CASSTGGFYGYTF,TRBV6-5,13
CASSSREGSYNEQFF,TRBV5-1,15
CASSQVFPSGGPYEQYF,TRBV4-1,17
CSARDGKGQYF,TRBV20-1,11
CASSDRREMPGNQPQHF,TRBV27,17
CASSQSQGQETQYF,TRBV4-2,14
CASSSSGNQPQHF,TRBV27,13
CASSGLAGVNEQFF,TRBV28,14
CAWSAGTGNTQYF,TRBV30,13
CASSSRLAGYNEQFF,TRBV7-3,15
CASSRGQGIDEQYF,TRBV5-1,14
CASSESPEETQYF,TRBV6-1,13
CASSSPTVSGELFF,TRBV6-5,14
CASSTYRGKMNEQYF,TRBV7-9,15
CASSLFRGKEVGYTF,TRBV5-1,15
CASSLRSGGYQETQYF,TRBV27,16
CASNKGLALYEQYF,TRBV9,14
CASSLIAGPLYF,TRBV7-3,12
CASSGRTGTQPQHF,TRBV19,14
CASSPGTSGQETQYF,TRBV11-3,15
CASTRDAGNEKLFF,TRBV5-1,14
CASSLDLWQVYGYTF,TRBV11-2,15